These 30 T cell receptor beta chains originate from one sample sequenced in a study of Tregs in tolerant kidney transplant recipients. Clones were sequenced by immunoSEQ multiplex PCR, and TCRdb holds only the in-frame ones, with some missing. The sample records tens of thousands of clones, under 95% being singletons. The sample consisted of Tregs from blood, taken before the transplant. The receptors were sampled from a human donor who received a combined kidney and bone marrow transplant.

The chain recombines TRBV11-1 with TRBJ2-1, with D tentatively TRBD2 (5 bases). The V end was cut by 5 bases, the J end by 9 bases, with 23 bases between. The CDR3 is 16 amino acids. Germline V gene lookup returns CDR1 SGHAT and CDR2 FQDESV (reference sequence). The CDR3 protein is CASSPREPGLAGEQFF. The CDR3 nucleotides are TGTGCCAGCAGCCCTAGAGAGCCGGGATTGGCCGGTGAGCAGTTCTTC.

This clone has a handful of counts. The chain links TRBV30 to TRBJ1-2; maybe TRBD1 (6 bases). CDR3 length: 16 amino acids. Germline loops: CDR1 GTSNPN, CDR2 SVGIG (reference sequence). V was pared by 0 bases and J by 3 bases, with 17 bases between. CDR3 coding DNA: TGTGCCTGGAGTGTACAGGCAGGGGCGCGAGACTATGGCTACACCTTC. As protein: CAWSVQAGARDYGYTF.

As regards this clone: This CDR3 fails to terminate in the conserved phenylalanine or tryptophan, so it likely reflects a read error. No DNA is shown, since the ends of the CDR3 on it are uncertain; the CDR3 is the one TCRdb lists. The genes are TRBV23-1 and TRBJ2-7; the DNA was not compared with TRBD1, the D call given in the table. TRBV23-1 is identified as an open reading frame with a role that is uncertain. Both ends counted, the CDR3 spans 9 residues. CDR3 sequence: CASSPWALT.

This clone is termed medium-sized. The V call is TRBV19, the J call TRBJ2-3; 12 bases are shared with TRBD2. This CDR3 region has 13 residues. Germline values: CDR1 LNHDA, CDR2 SQIVND (reference sequence). The junction had 3 bases not matched to a gene; V was cut back by 6 bases and J by 8 bases. The DNA for the CDR3 is TGTGCCAGTAGGAGACTAGCGGGAGCTACGCAGTATTTT. Amino acids: CASRRLAGATQYF.

This clone appeared a single time. The V and J genes are TRBV18 and TRBJ2-7; D might be TRBD1 (6 bases). CDR3 length: 15 residues. V lost 2 bases and J lost 2, with 13 bases in between. Germline CDR1 is KGHSH and CDR2 is LQKENI. The CDR3 nucleotides read TGTGCCAGCTCACCATCAGGGGATACCACCTACGAGCAGTACTTC. It specifies CASSPSGDTTYEQYF.

The V gene is TRBV5-4, the J gene TRBJ2-3; 7 bases are a match to TRBD2. The V gene end was trimmed by 3 bases and the J gene end by 3 bases; junction bases not matched to a gene: 4. Germline V gene sequence: CDR1 SGHNT, CDR2 YYREEE (reference sequence). The CDR3 runs 14 residues. CDR3: CASSSGLETDTQYF. Written as DNA, the CDR3 is TGTGCCAGCAGCTCTGGACTAGAGACAGATACGCAGTATTTT.

This chain joins TRBV5-1 and TRBJ1-1; tentatively, D is TRBD1 (5 bases). With 1 base removed from V and 0 bases from J, the gap between germline ends came to 7 bases. Germline CDR1 reads SGHRS; CDR2 reads YFSETQ. The CDR3 is 14 residues long. DNA of the CDR3: TGCGCCAGCAGCTTGTTACAGGTGAACACTGAAGCTTTCTTT. It yields the protein CASSLLQVNTEAFF.

The chain recombines TRBV6-4 with TRBJ2-1; the D gene is possibly TRBD2 (6 bases). Looked up from germline, CDR1 is MRHNA and CDR2 is SNTAGT. Trimming left V 5 bases short and J 9 bases short, with 17 bases between. The CDR3 extends over 14 amino acids. CDR3 nucleotide sequence: TGTGCCAGCAGTCCCCGGGACTTGTTTGGTGAGCAGTTCTTC. Translation gives CASSPRDLFGEQFF.

The gene calls are TRBV5-1 and TRBJ2-3; 11 bases map to TRBD2. The V and J ends lost 0 bases and 5 bases, in that order; junction bases with no gene match: 8. The CDR3 sequence is 17 residues long. CDR1 is SGHRS and CDR2 is YFSETQ in the germline V gene. The CDR3 nucleotides read TGCGCCAGCAGCTTGGAGGGTCCAGGACTAGCGGGAGATACGCAGTATTTT. Protein product: CASSLEGPGLAGDTQYF.

The chain employs TRBV5-4 and TRBJ2-7; possible D gene TRBD2, 5 bases. Between the trimmed V and J ends, which lost 3 bases and 3 bases, there was a span of 10 bases. Germline V gene sequence: CDR1 SGHNT, CDR2 YYREEE (reference sequence). The CDR3 runs to 13 residues. The CDR3 region has the DNA TGTGCCAGCAGCTCTAGCTTGGGCTACGAGCAGTACTTC. This translates into CASSSSLGYEQYF.

V usage is TRBV7-9 and J usage is TRBJ1-1; the D is unclear. From germline, CDR1 is SEHNR and CDR2 FQNEAQ (reference sequence). This CDR3 is 14 amino acids long. The germline V and J ends were trimmed by 2 bases and 1 base, with 8 bases remaining between them. CDR3: CASSLYGENTEAFF. CDR3 nucleotides: TGTGCCAGCAGCTTATATGGGGAGAACACTGAAGCTTTCTTT.

This chain connects TRBV15 to TRBJ2-7, with TRBD1 matching over 7 bases. The germline CDR1 and CDR2 sequences are LNHNV and YYDKDF (reference sequence). Losses at the gene ends were 1 base for V and 2 bases for J; bases not matched to a gene: 8. This CDR3 has 16 amino acids. Written as DNA, the CDR3 is TGTGCCACCAGCAGAGGCGCCCGGGACAGTCCCTACGAGCAGTACTTC. This encodes CATSRGARDSPYEQYF.

J is TRBJ1-4 and V is TRBV23-1, with a weak D call TRBD1 (5 bases). TRBV23-1 is marked as an open reading frame, function uncertain. V was pared by 5 bases and J by 5 bases, with 21 bases between. The CDR3 consists of 17 residues. The CDR3 here is CASSARWGELWNEKLFF. The CDR3 coding sequence is TGCGCCAGCAGTGCCCGCTGGGGCGAGTTATGGAATGAAAAACTGTTTTTT.

J is TRBJ1-1 and V is TRBV7-2; the D gene is possibly TRBD1 (6 bases). This CDR3 comprises 14 residues. Trimming stripped 1 base from V and 0 bases from J, with 6 bases between. Germline loops: CDR1 SGHTA, CDR2 FQGNSA. CDR3 in amino acids: CASSLDRVNTEAFF. CDR3 DNA: TGTGCCAGCAGCTTAGACAGGGTGAACACTGAAGCTTTCTTT.

The chain combines TRBV7-9 with TRBJ2-1, with 9 bases matching TRBD2. This CDR3 is built from 16 residues. CDR1 is SEHNR and CDR2 is FQNEAQ in the germline V gene (reference sequence). V shed 2 bases, J shed 2 bases, and the junction held 4 bases outside the gene matches. As DNA, the CDR3 is TGTGCCAGCAGCTTATCACTAGCGGGCCCCTACAATGAGCAGTTCTTC. Protein product: CASSLSLAGPYNEQFF.

This chain connects TRBV30 to TRBJ2-1, with D hard to call. Trimming stripped 0 bases from V and 2 bases from J, with 8 bases between. Germline CDR1 GTSNPN, CDR2 SVGIG (reference sequence). This CDR3 spans 14 amino acids. Written as DNA, the CDR3 is TGTGCCTGGAGTGTAGGCGGAACCTACAATGAGCAGTTCTTC. Translated, it gives CAWSVGGTYNEQFF.

The chain has TRBV9 and TRBJ2-7; TRBD2 agrees at 13 bases. Germline values: CDR1 SGDLS, CDR2 YYNGEE. This CDR3 spans 14 amino acids. J was trimmed by 6 bases and V by 6 bases; bases with no gene match: 6. The CDR3 region is CASNDGLAGVEQYF. The CDR3 nucleotides read TGTGCCAGCAACGACGGACTAGCGGGAGTCGAGCAGTACTTC.

This sequence joins TRBV19 and TRBJ1-2; the D gene is possibly TRBD1 (5 bases). The germline V gene has CDR1 LNHDA and CDR2 SQIVND (reference sequence). Trimming left V 3 bases short and J 4 bases short, with 18 bases between. This CDR3 contains 16 residues. The CDR3 nucleotides read TGTGCCAGTAGTATTAGAGCCCAGGGACTTGGCTATGGCTACACCTTC. It encodes CASSIRAQGLGYGYTF.

The V and J genes are TRBV19 and TRBJ2-7; 7 bases align to TRBD2. J gave up 0 bases and V 4 bases, and 6 bases lay outside the gene matches. This CDR3 comprises 15 residues. CDR1 and CDR2 (germline): LNHDA, SQIVND (reference sequence). The CDR3 DNA is TGTGCCAGTAGTAAGCGGGACTCCATCTCCTACGAGCAGTACTTC. Translating gives CASSKRDSISYEQYF. The full variable domain, its missing parts supplied by reference TRBV19 and TRBJ2-7, is DGGITQSPKYLFRKEGQNVTLSCEQNLNHDAMYWYRQDPGQGLRLIYYSQIVNDFQKGDIAEGYSVSREKKESFPLTVTSAQKNPTAFYLCASSKRDSISYEQYFGPGTRLTVT.

The chain couples TRBV11-2 to TRBJ2-7; D not resolved. The length of the CDR3 is 14 residues. Looked up from germline, CDR1 is SGHAT and CDR2 is FQNNGV. The ends were cut back, 5 bases at V and 3 bases at J, with 14 bases in the middle. CDR3 in amino acids: CASSLAPLLYEQYF. DNA for the CDR3: TGTGCCAGCAGCCTCGCCCCCCTCCTCTACGAGCAGTACTTC.

The chain uses TRBV6-5 and TRBJ2-7; D call uncertain. The CDR3 extends over 12 amino acids. Trimming stripped 0 bases from V and 5 bases from J, with 5 bases between. CDR1 and CDR2 (germline): MNHEY, SVGAGI. The CDR3 loop is CASSYSENEQYF. The CDR3 region has the DNA TGTGCCAGCAGTTACTCGGAGAACGAGCAGTACTTC.

V gene TRBV5-1 combines with J gene TRBJ2-2; D is possibly TRBD1 (5 bases). This CDR3 has 13 amino acids. Between the trimmed V and J ends, which lost 5 bases and 4 bases, there was a span of 9 bases. Germline V lookup: CDR1 SGHRS, CDR2 YFSETQ. The CDR3 DNA sequence: TGCGCCAGCAGAGGTCAGGGCACCGGGGAGCTGTTTTTT. It specifies CASRGQGTGELFF.

The chain carries TRBV28 and TRBJ1-4; 7 bases map to TRBD1. J gave up 5 bases and V 7 bases, and 4 bases lay outside the gene matches. Germline V gives CDR1 MDHEN, CDR2 SYDVKM. The CDR3 has 13 amino acids. The CDR3 nucleotides are TGTGCCAGCACGACAGGGATGAATGAAAAACTGTTTTTT. As protein: CASTTGMNEKLFF.

This clone was seen a handful of times. This rearrangement joins TRBV7-2 to TRBJ2-1; perhaps TRBD2 as D (5 bases). Trimming pared 3 bases from V and 7 bases from J, leaving 16 bases between. Germline loops: CDR1 SGHTA, CDR2 FQGNSA. CDR3 length: 15 amino acids. The CDR3 spells CASSFWRLGINEQFF. In DNA, the CDR3 is TGTGCCAGCAGCTTTTGGAGGCTCGGCATAAATGAGCAGTTCTTC.

The chain couples TRBV9 to TRBJ2-2; TRBD2 agrees at 10 bases. V lost 0 bases to trimming and J lost 7 bases; unmatched junction nucleotides: 6. From germline, CDR1 is SGDLS and CDR2 YYNGEE. The CDR3 length is 16 residues. The CDR3 sequence: CASSVGAGGSVGELFF. CDR3 sequence (DNA): TGTGCCAGCAGCGTAGGAGCGGGAGGGTCTGTCGGGGAGCTGTTTTTT.

The chain is built from TRBV30 and TRBJ1-6; D possibly corresponds to TRBD1 (5 bases). The V gene's germline CDR1 is GTSNPN and CDR2 SVGIG (reference sequence). CDR3 length equals 13 residues. V gave up 4 bases and J gave up 7 bases, with 11 bases separating them. CDR3 DNA sequence: TGTGCCTGGAATCAGGGCGCGAATTCACCCCTCCACTTT. It translates to CAWNQGANSPLHF.

The chain has TRBV19 and TRBJ1-5, with 12 bases lining up with TRBD1. Unmatched junction bases numbered 11, after V lost 6 bases and J lost 2 bases. The germline V gene encodes CDR1 LNHDA and CDR2 SQIVND (reference sequence). This CDR3 is built from 18 residues. Here the CDR3 DNA reads TGTGCCAGTAGACCCGGGACAGGGGGCGCTTTAGGCAATCAGCCCCAGCATTTT. Residues: CASRPGTGGALGNQPQHF.

In regard to this clone: Lacking the conserved final phenylalanine or tryptophan, this CDR3 likely reflects a read error. The genes are TRBV7-2 and TRBJ2-3, with TRBD1 as a possible D gene (6 bases). Looked up from germline, CDR1 is SGHTA and CDR2 is FQGNSA. The CDR3 has 15 residues. The V end lost 4 bases, the J end lost 1 base, and 12 bases lay between the germline ends. Written as DNA, the CDR3 is TGTGCCAGCAGCTCCACAGGGACCGGCACAGATACGCAGTATTCT. Protein: CASSSTGTGTDTQYS.

The V gene is TRBV5-1, the J gene TRBJ2-7; D unclear. This CDR3 region has 14 residues. Germline CDR1 SGHRS, CDR2 YFSETQ. V was clipped by 0 bases and J by 0 bases, with 7 bases between them. The CDR3 here is CASSLDPSSYEQYF. The CDR3 DNA reads TGCGCCAGCAGCTTGGATCCTTCCTCCTACGAGCAGTACTTC.

This clone has only one observation. V gene TRBV7-2 combines with J gene TRBJ1-2; D may be TRBD1 (5 bases). Germline assignment: CDR1 SGHTA and CDR2 FQGNSA. The CDR3 extends over 18 amino acids. Deletions cut 2 bases from V and 1 base from J, with 20 bases between. CDR3 nucleotides: TGTGCCAGCAGCTTATTGACAGAGACCCACAGTGTTAACTATGGCTACACCTTC. Translating gives CASSLLTETHSVNYGYTF.